This T cell receptor (beta chain) was identified in a study of T cell repertoires in cytomegalovirus infection. As for the study in general: Epitope selection comprised recently identified HLA-C-restricted CMV epitopes and well-studied HLA-B-restricted CMV epitopes. TCR beta signatures that were public indicated CMV infection and matching HLA type.

This clonotype has just a few counts. The antigen is undetermined. General study findings and limits: People with CMV and the relevant HLA were identified by cumulative public TCR beta family frequency. Ex vivo responses were dominated by HLA-C-restricted CMV-specific TCR beta clonotypes.

TCRdb reanalysed the reads using MiXCR and keeps one entry per CDR3 protein. The sample has about a million distinct CDR3 sequences; around a third are singletons. The sequencing here drew on cultured CD8+ T cells from PBMCs, taken from culture after CMV antigen stimulation. The receptor comes from a human donor in good health (CMV status not recorded). Some clones in this sample may be carry-over from other donors' samples.

The CDR3 protein is CASSQERALDAYTF. DNA of the CDR3: TGTGCCAGCAGCCAAGAAAGGGCCTTGGATGCCTACACCTTC. V gene TRBV4-2 combines with J gene TRBJ1-2; D not certain. The CDR3 has 14 amino acids. V was cut by 0 bases and J by 10 bases, with 15 bases left in between. Germline values: CDR1 LGHNA, CDR2 YNFKEQ.